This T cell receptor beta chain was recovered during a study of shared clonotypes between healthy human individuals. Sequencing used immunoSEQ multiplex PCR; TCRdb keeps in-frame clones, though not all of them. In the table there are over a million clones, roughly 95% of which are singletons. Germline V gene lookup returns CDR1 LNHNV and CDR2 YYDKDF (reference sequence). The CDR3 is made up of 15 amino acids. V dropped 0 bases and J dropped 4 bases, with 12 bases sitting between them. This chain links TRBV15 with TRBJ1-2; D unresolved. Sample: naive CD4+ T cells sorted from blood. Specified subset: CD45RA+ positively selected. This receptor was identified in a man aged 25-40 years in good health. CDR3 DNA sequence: TGTGCCACCAGCAGAGATCCCTTGGCAGGCTATGGCTACACCTTC. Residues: CATSRDPLAGYGYTF.